This T cell receptor beta chain was sequenced in a study of blood T cell repertoires in COVID-19. Study-level background: COVID-19 samples, acute and convalescent, were from the United States, Italy and Spain. The cDNA or gDNA used as material had been derived from T cells, B-cell-depleted T cells, or PBMCs.

V lost 3 bases to trimming and J lost 7 bases, with 24 bases between them. The CDR3 covers 17 residues. CDR1 and CDR2 from the germline V gene are SGHDT and YYEEEE. Data came from immunoSEQ multiplex PCR; TCRdb stores just in-frame clones and leaves some out. The table lists approximately 40,000 clones, roughly 84% of them singletons. The chain joins TRBV5-6 to TRBJ2-3, with D possibly being TRBD2 (6 bases). Sequenced material: peripheral blood. The receptor's source is a human donor in a cohort sampled during active COVID-19. The CDR3 region is CASSWGGTLVNYNTQYF. The CDR3 nucleotides read TGTGCCAGCAGCTGGGGCGGGACGCTGGTTAATTACAATACGCAGTATTTT.